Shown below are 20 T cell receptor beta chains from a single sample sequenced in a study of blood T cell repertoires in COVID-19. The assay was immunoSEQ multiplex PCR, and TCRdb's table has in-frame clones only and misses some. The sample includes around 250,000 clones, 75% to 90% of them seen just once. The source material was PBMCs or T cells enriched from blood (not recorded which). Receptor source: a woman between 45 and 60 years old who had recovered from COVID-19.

CDR3 sequence reads: CASMTGGRNTIYF. For the CDR3, the DNA is TGTGCCAGCATGACAGGGGGAAGGAACACCATATATTTT. The chain carries TRBV28 and TRBJ1-3, with TRBD1 matching over 9 bases. The CDR3 totals 13 residues. Germline V gene lookup returns CDR1 MDHEN and CDR2 SYDVKM. Germline trimming cut 7 bases from V and 7 bases from J; bases unmatched to any gene: 5.

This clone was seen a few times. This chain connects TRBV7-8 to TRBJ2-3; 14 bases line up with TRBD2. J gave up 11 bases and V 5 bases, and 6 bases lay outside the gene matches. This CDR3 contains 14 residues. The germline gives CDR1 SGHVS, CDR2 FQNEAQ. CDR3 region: CASSAGTSGSRQYF. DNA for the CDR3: TGTGCCAGCAGCGCCGGGACTAGCGGGAGCCGGCAGTATTTT.

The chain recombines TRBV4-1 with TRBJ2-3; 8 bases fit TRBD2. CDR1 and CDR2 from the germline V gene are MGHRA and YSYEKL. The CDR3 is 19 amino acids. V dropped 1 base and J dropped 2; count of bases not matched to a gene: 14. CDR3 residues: CASSQVGTRGIHNTDTQYF. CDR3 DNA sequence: TGCGCCAGCAGCCAAGTAGGGACTAGGGGGATACACAACACAGATACGCAGTATTTT.

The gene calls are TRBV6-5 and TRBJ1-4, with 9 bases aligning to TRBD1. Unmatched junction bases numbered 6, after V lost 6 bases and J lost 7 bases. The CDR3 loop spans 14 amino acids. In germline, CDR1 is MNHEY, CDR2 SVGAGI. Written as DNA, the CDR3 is TGTGCCAGCAGCCGTCGACAGGGGGTTGAAAAACTGTTTTTT. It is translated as CASSRRQGVEKLFF.

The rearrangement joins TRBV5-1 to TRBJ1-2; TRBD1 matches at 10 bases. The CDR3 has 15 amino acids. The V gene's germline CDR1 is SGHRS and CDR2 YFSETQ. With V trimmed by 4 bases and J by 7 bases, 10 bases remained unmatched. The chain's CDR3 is CASSPRGQGLGGYTF. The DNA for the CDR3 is TGCGCCAGCAGCCCACGGGGACAGGGGTTAGGTGGCTACACCTTC.

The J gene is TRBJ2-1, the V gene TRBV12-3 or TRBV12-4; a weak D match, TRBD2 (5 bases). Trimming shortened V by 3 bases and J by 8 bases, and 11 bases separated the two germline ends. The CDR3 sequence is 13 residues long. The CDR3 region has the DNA TGTGCCAGCAGTTTCAGGAGGATAGATGAGCAGTTCTTC. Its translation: CASSFRRIDEQFF.

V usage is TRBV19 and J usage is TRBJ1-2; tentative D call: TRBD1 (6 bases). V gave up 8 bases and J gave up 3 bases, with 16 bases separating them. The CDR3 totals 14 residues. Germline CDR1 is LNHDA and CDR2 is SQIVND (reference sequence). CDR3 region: CASHGRGGHYGYTF. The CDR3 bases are TGTGCCAGTCATGGTAGAGGGGGACACTATGGCTACACCTTC.

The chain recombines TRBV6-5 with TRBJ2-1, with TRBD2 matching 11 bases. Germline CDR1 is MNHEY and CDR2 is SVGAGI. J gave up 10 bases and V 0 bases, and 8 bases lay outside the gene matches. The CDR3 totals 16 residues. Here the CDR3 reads CASSYSRASGRTEQFF. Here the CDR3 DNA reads TGTGCCAGCAGTTACTCGAGGGCTAGCGGGAGGACCGAGCAGTTCTTC.

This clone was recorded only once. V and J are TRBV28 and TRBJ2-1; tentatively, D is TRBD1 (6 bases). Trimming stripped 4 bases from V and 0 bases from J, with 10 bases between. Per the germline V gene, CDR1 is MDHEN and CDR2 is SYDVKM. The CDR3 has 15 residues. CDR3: CASSSGQSSYNEQFF. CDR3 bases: TGTGCCAGCAGTTCAGGACAGAGCTCCTACAATGAGCAGTTCTTC.

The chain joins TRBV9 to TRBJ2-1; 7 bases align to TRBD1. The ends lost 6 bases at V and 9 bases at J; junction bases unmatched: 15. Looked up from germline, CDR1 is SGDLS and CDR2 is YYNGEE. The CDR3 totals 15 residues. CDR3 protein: CASTQTTGVGGEQFF. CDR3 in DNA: TGTGCCAGCACCCAAACAACAGGGGTTGGAGGTGAGCAGTTCTTC. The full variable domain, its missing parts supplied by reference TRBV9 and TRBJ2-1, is DSGVTQTPKHLITATGQRVTLRCSPRSGDLSVYWYQQSLDQGLQFLIQYYNGEERAKGNILERFSAQQFPDLHSELNLSSLELGDSALYFCASTQTTGVGGEQFFGPGTRLTVL.

The CDR3 region is CASSGTSGNLGEQFF. The DNA for the CDR3 is TGTGCCAGCAGCGGAACTAGCGGGAATTTAGGTGAGCAGTTCTTC. The rearrangement joins TRBV7-3 to TRBJ2-1; TRBD2 agrees at 10 bases. Per the germline V gene, CDR1 is SGHTA and CDR2 is FQGTGA. The CDR3 is made up of 15 amino acids. V was pared by 5 bases and J by 9 bases, with 10 bases of the junction left unmatched.

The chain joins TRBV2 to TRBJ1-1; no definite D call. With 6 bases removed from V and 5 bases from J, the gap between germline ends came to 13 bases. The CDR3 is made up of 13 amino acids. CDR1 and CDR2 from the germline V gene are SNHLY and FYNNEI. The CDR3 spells CASSAEAGTEAFF. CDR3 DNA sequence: TGTGCCAGCAGCGCCGAAGCGGGGACTGAAGCTTTCTTT.

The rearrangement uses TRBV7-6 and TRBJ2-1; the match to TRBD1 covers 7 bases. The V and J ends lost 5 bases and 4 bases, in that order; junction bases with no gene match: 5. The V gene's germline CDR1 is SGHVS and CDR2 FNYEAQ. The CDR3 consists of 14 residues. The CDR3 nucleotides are TGTGCCAGCAGCCCAAGACAGGGTTACAATGAGCAGTTCTTC. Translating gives CASSPRQGYNEQFF.

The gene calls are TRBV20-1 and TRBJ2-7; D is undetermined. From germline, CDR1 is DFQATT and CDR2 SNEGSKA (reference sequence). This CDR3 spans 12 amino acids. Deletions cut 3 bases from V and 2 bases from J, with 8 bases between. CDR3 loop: CSASTSPYEQYF. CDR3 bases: TGCAGTGCTAGTACCAGTCCCTACGAGCAGTACTTC.

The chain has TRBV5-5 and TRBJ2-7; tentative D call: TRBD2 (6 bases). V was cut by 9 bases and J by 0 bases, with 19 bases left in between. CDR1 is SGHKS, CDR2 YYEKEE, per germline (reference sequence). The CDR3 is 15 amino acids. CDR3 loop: CATKMGGGSSYEQYF. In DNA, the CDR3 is TGTGCCACCAAAATGGGCGGAGGGAGCTCCTACGAGCAGTACTTC. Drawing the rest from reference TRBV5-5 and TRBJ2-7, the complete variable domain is DAGVTQSPTHLIKTRGQQVTLRCSPISGHKSVSWYQQVLGQGPQFIFQYYEKEERGRGNFPDRFSARQFPNYSSELNVNALLLGDSALYLCATKMGGGSSYEQYFGPGTRLTVT.

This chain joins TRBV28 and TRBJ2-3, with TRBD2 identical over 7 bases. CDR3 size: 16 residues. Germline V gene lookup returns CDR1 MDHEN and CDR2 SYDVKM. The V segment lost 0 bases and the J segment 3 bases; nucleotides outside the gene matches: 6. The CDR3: CASSLWAGEVTDTQYF. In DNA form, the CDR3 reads TGTGCCAGCAGTTTATGGGCGGGAGAGGTTACAGATACGCAGTATTTT.

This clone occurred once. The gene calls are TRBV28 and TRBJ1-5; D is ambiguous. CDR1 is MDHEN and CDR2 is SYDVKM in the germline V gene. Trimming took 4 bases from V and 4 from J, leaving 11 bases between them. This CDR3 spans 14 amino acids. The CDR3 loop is CASSSWRSNQPQHF. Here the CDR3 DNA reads TGTGCCAGCAGTTCGTGGCGGAGTAATCAGCCCCAGCATTTT. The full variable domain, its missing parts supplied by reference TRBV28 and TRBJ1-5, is DVKVTQSSRYLVKRTGEKVFLECVQDMDHENMFWYRQDPGLGLRLIYFSYDVKMKEKGDIPEGYSVSREKKERFSLILESASTNQTSMYLCASSSWRSNQPQHFGDGTRLSIL.

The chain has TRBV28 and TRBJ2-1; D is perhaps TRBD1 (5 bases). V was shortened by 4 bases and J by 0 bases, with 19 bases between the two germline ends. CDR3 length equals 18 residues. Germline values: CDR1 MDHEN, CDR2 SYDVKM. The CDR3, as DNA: TGTGCCAGCAGTTACGACCCCGGTTCAGACAGCTCCTACAATGAGCAGTTCTTC. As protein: CASSYDPGSDSSYNEQFF.

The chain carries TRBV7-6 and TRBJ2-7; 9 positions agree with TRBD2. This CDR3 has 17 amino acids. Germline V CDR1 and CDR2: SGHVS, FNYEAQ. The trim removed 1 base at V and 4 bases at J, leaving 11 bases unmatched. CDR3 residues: CASSLEFGAGGRYEQYF. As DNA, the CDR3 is TGTGCCAGCAGCTTAGAATTCGGGGCGGGAGGGCGATACGAGCAGTACTTC.

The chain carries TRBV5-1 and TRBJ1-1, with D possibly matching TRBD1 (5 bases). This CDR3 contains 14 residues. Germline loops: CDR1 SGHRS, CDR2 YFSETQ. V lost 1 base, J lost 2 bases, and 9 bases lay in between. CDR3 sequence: CASSLKGTNTEAFF. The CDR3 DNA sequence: TGCGCCAGCAGCTTGAAGGGGACTAACACTGAAGCTTTCTTT.